The 10 T cell receptor beta chains below were found in one sample sequenced in a study of monozygotic twins with inflammatory bowel disease. For each CDR3 protein, TCRdb gives one entry from its re-call of the 5' RACE reads, without DNA. The sample table sets out over 110,000 distinct CDR3 sequences. Sequencing input: blood. Source of these receptors: a human donor with ulcerative colitis or Crohn's disease, or a healthy co-twin of an affected twin (not recorded which).

The chain uses TRBV7-2 and TRBJ2-1; TCRdb indicates TRBD1, and absent DNA this call remains unverified. Germline V gene data show CDR1 as SGHTA and CDR2 as FQGNSA. The CDR3 contains 14 residues. CDR3 in amino acids: CASSLNELIGQVLF.

This chain joins TRBV5-1 and TRBJ1-1. The CDR3 contains 13 residues. From germline, CDR1 is SGHRS and CDR2 YFSETQ. This chain's CDR3 is CASSLVVNTEAFF.

The genes are TRBV5-1 and TRBJ2-3; the D gene TCRdb calls, TRBD1, cannot be checked with no DNA. The CDR3 is 15 residues long. Per germline, CDR1 SGHRS and CDR2 YFSETQ. CDR3 loop: CASSLMTVSTDTQYF.

The rearrangement links TRBV29-1 to TRBJ2-6; TCRdb gives TRBD1 as the D gene, but with no DNA this cannot be confirmed. Germline values: CDR1 SQVTM, CDR2 ANQGSEA. The CDR3 runs 16 residues. The CDR3 region is CSVVGQGKTGANVLTF.

The gene calls are TRBV6-4 and TRBJ2-2; the TCRdb call, TRBD1, lacks DNA for checking. Per germline, CDR1 MRHNA and CDR2 SNTAGT. The CDR3 contains 15 residues. CDR3 in amino acids: CASPNGRGDTGELFF.

The rearrangement uses TRBV5-1 and TRBJ2-5; there is no DNA to check the TCRdb D call of TRBD1. There are 15 residues in the CDR3. Germline values: CDR1 SGHRS, CDR2 YFSETQ. CDR3 residues: CASSLAFGGQETQYF.

The chain has TRBV7-2 and TRBJ1-1; the TCRdb call, TRBD1, lacks DNA for checking. The CDR3 sequence is 13 residues long. The germline V gene encodes CDR1 SGHTA and CDR2 FQGNSA. The CDR3 loop is CASSHGTGVEAFF.

V is TRBV20-1 and J is TRBJ1-3; absent DNA, TCRdb's TRBD1 call cannot be checked. CDR1 and CDR2 (germline): DFQATT, SNEGSKA (reference sequence). The CDR3 totals 14 residues. This CDR3 reads CSASGPPQRNTIYF.

This chain uses TRBV6-1 with TRBJ1-5. The CDR3 is made up of 14 amino acids. The germline V gene encodes CDR1 MNHNS and CDR2 SASEGT. CDR3 sequence reads: CASRGLHSNQPQHF.

CDR3 sequence reads: CAISEILSYNSPLHF. The chain employs TRBV10-3 and TRBJ1-6. In germline, CDR1 is ENHRY, CDR2 SYGVKD. The CDR3 is made up of 15 amino acids.